Shown below are 30 T cell receptor beta chains from a single sample sequenced in a study of T cells in Graves' hyperthyroidism and ophthalmopathy. The TCR beta CDR3 regions underwent amplification using RNA transcripts as the source. Initially, a first-round RT-PCR of the TCR CDR3 employed the HTBI primer set. In TCRdb, the multiplex PCR reads were re-called with MiXCR into one record per CDR3 protein. The table shows 560,000 or so distinct CDR3 sequences, with approximately 44% occurring only once. Material: peripheral blood or thyroid tissue (not recorded which). Receptors originate from a young woman with Graves' hyperthyroidism.

V and J are TRBV6-1 and TRBJ2-7; D remains ambiguous. Germline CDR1 and CDR2: MNHNS and SASEGT. CDR3 length: 13 amino acids. V was cut by 6 bases and J by 1 base, with 10 bases left in between. CDR3 amino acids: CASRVGPSYEQYF. The CDR3 DNA reads as TGTGCCAGCAGAGTAGGCCCGTCCTACGAGCAGTACTTC.

This chain joins TRBV7-2 and TRBJ2-7; no definite D call. Per germline, CDR1 SGHTA and CDR2 FQGNSA. Trimming took off 5 bases at V and 0 bases at J, with 8 bases between the two ends. This CDR3 is built from 13 residues. The CDR3 loop reads CASSPDPSYEQYF. The CDR3 DNA reads TGTGCCAGCAGCCCCGATCCCTCCTACGAGCAGTACTTC.

With respect to this clonotype: This may arise from a read error, as a much more abundant clone is one base away. The chain couples TRBV2 to TRBJ2-5; D not resolved. Germline loops: CDR1 SNHLY, CDR2 FYNNEI. Trimming removed 1 base from V and 7 bases from J, with 10 bases in between. The length of the CDR3 is 13 residues. The CDR3 DNA sequence: TGTGCCAGCAGTGAAGACAGCTTCGCGACCCAGTACTTC. This codes for CASSEDSFATQYF.

The DNA of the CDR3 is TGTGCCAGCAGTGAGCTCTTCTACGAGCAGTACTTC. It translates to CASSELFYEQYF. This chain uses TRBV6-1 with TRBJ2-7, with D hard to call. Germline V lookup: CDR1 MNHNS, CDR2 SASEGT. V was pared by 3 bases and J by 3 bases, with 6 bases between. CDR3 length equals 12 residues.

V is TRBV2 and J is TRBJ1-2, with 10 bases that match TRBD1. V lost 4 bases to trimming and J lost 2 bases; unmatched junction nucleotides: 10. Germline CDR1 is SNHLY and CDR2 is FYNNEI. There are 17 residues in the CDR3. The CDR3 DNA reads as TGTGCCAGCAGTGCCCGGGACAGGGGAAAAGCGAACTATGGCTACACCTTC. Translation gives CASSARDRGKANYGYTF.

This sequence joins TRBV2 and TRBJ1-4; 11 bases line up with TRBD1. V dropped 4 bases and J dropped 8; count of bases not matched to a gene: 9. The germline CDR1 and CDR2 sequences are SNHLY and FYNNEI. The CDR3 has 16 amino acids. CDR3 residues: CASSGDRGSQSEKLFF. DNA for the CDR3: TGTGCCAGCAGTGGGGACAGGGGGTCCCAGTCGGAAAAACTGTTTTTT.

This clonotype occurred a few times. The CDR3 region is CASSLIGGSAIYEQYF. CDR3 sequence (DNA): TGTGCCAGCAGCTTAATCGGCGGGAGCGCTATCTACGAGCAGTACTTC. The rearrangement joins TRBV7-2 to TRBJ2-7; 7 bases are a match to TRBD2. Germline lookup yields CDR1 SGHTA and CDR2 FQGNSA. The CDR3 length is 16 residues. The ends lost 2 bases at V and 3 bases at J; junction bases unmatched: 10.

V usage is TRBV19 and J usage is TRBJ1-3; D uncertain. The CDR3 loop spans 15 amino acids. With 9 bases removed from V and 0 bases from J, the gap between germline ends came to 15 bases. The germline CDR1 and CDR2 sequences are LNHDA and SQIVND (reference sequence). Here the CDR3 DNA reads TGTGCCAGCTCAGCTTCCGGGATCTCTGGAAACACCATATATTTT. Its protein product is CASSASGISGNTIYF.

V and J are TRBV7-2 and TRBJ1-2; 10 positions match TRBD1. Germline trimming cut 5 bases from V and 4 bases from J; bases unmatched to any gene: 7. CDR1 SGHTA and CDR2 FQGNSA come from the germline V gene. The CDR3 runs 15 residues. The CDR3 coding sequence is TGTGCCAGCAGCCGGATGACAGGGGGCGGCTATGGCTACACCTTC. Encoded protein: CASSRMTGGGYGYTF.

This clonotype appeared many times. The chain has TRBV7-9 and TRBJ2-7; possible D gene TRBD1, 6 bases. Per the germline V gene, CDR1 is SEHNR and CDR2 is FQNEAQ (reference sequence). Trimming took off 1 base at V and 12 bases at J, with 13 bases between the two ends. This CDR3 comprises 12 residues. Here the CDR3 DNA reads TGTGCCAGCAGCTTAGAGACAGGAGTCCGGTACTTC. This translates into CASSLETGVRYF.

This clonotype was picked up many times. The rearrangement joins TRBV15 to TRBJ2-5; 9 nucleotides line up with TRBD1. J was trimmed by 5 bases and V by 2 bases; bases with no gene match: 9. The CDR3 covers 16 residues. CDR1 and CDR2 (germline): LNHNV, YYDKDF (reference sequence). CDR3 sequence reads: CATSRTLGQGWETQYF. DNA of the CDR3: TGTGCCACCAGCAGAACTTTAGGACAGGGGTGGGAGACCCAGTACTTC.

This clonotype was seen once. J is TRBJ1-1 and V is TRBV2; TRBD1 might be the D (6 bases). CDR3 length: 14 amino acids. Trimming left V 7 bases short and J 1 base short, with 13 bases between. Germline CDR1 and CDR2: SNHLY and FYNNEI. The CDR3 nucleotides read TGTGCCAGCAATACGGACAGATCGAACACTGAAGCTTTCTTT. This sequence encodes CASNTDRSNTEAFF.

The chain combines TRBV20-1 with TRBJ1-1; 9 bases map to TRBD1. V lost 6 bases, J lost 2 bases, and 13 bases stayed unmatched. Germline V gene data show CDR1 as DFQATT and CDR2 as SNEGSKA (reference sequence). The CDR3 loop spans 16 amino acids. CDR3: CSARGQGGGFNTEAFF. CDR3 nucleotides: TGCAGTGCCCGGGGACAGGGAGGAGGGTTCAACACTGAAGCTTTCTTT.

This chain links TRBV25-1 with TRBJ2-5; D assignment may be TRBD1 or TRBD2 (5 bases each). The CDR3 runs 14 residues. The germline gives CDR1 MGHDK, CDR2 SYGVNS. V lost 8 bases and J 5 bases, leaving 18 bases between the germline ends. CDR3 protein: CASSPPGRGETQYF. The CDR3 DNA reads TGTGCCAGCTCACCACCAGGGAGAGGGGAGACCCAGTACTTC.

This chain joins TRBV7-8 and TRBJ1-1; TRBD1 agrees at 8 bases. Germline loops: CDR1 SGHVS, CDR2 FQNEAQ. The trim removed 0 bases at V and 4 bases at J, leaving 1 base unmatched. The CDR3 spans 14 residues. This CDR3 is CASSLARGLTEAFF. The CDR3 DNA sequence: TGTGCCAGCAGCTTAGCCAGGGGGCTCACTGAAGCTTTCTTT. The full variable domain, with the rest looked up from reference TRBV7-8 and TRBJ1-1, is GAGVSQSPRYKVAKRGQDVALRCDPISGHVSLFWYQQALGQGPEFLTYFQNEAQLDKSGLPSDRFFAERPEGSVSTLKIQRTQQEDSAVYLCASSLARGLTEAFFGQGTRLTVV.

The V and J genes are TRBV6-2 or TRBV6-3 and TRBJ2-5; D remains ambiguous. The CDR3 sequence is 14 residues long. The germline V gene has CDR1 MNHEY and CDR2 SVGEGT. V lost 6 bases to trimming and J lost 4 bases, with 15 bases between them. CDR3 sequence (DNA): TGTGCCAGCAGAGGCAGTAACATGAGAGAGACCCAGTACTTC. Encoded protein: CASRGSNMRETQYF.

This clonotype was counted ten times or more. The gene calls are TRBV24-1 and TRBJ2-7; possible D gene TRBD2, 5 bases. The CDR3 has 16 amino acids. The V end was cut by 5 bases, the J end by 5 bases, with 21 bases between. Germline V gene lookup returns CDR1 KGHDR and CDR2 SFDVKD. CDR3 nucleotide sequence: TGTGCCACCAGTGCCCCCGTGATAGAGGGCCGCGACGAGCAGTACTTC. The encoded protein is CATSAPVIEGRDEQYF.

The table lists this clonotype with a few counts. The CDR3 protein is CASSPRPWTDEAFF. The DNA of the CDR3 is TGTGCCAGCAGCCCAAGACCCTGGACAGATGAAGCTTTCTTT. This rearrangement joins TRBV11-2 to TRBJ1-1; tentative D call: TRBD1 (6 bases). The CDR3 consists of 14 residues. Trimming shortened V by 5 bases and J by 7 bases, and 17 bases separated the two germline ends. Germline loops: CDR1 SGHAT, CDR2 FQNNGV.

The chain uses TRBV7-9 and TRBJ2-5, with 11 bases aligning to TRBD2. V was clipped by 8 bases and J by 5 bases; unmatched bases: 10. Germline CDR1 reads SEHNR; CDR2 reads FQNEAQ (reference sequence). The CDR3 consists of 15 residues. Here the CDR3 DNA reads TGTGCCAGCCACCTCGGACTAGCGGGCGAGGAGACCCAGTACTTC. Amino acids: CASHLGLAGEETQYF. The full variable domain, rest sourced from reference TRBV7-9 and TRBJ2-5, is DTGVSQNPRHKITKRGQNVTFRCDPISEHNRLYWYRQTLGQGPEFLTYFQNEAQLEKSRLLSDRFSAERPKGSFSTLEIQRTEQGDSAMYLCASHLGLAGEETQYFGPGTRLLVL.

Notes on this clonotype: The CDR3 does not end in the conserved phenylalanine or tryptophan, so this is likely a read error. The DNA is omitted, as the CDR3 cannot be located on it reliably, and the CDR3 follows TCRdb's listing. CDR3 sequence reads: CASSLKTAHL. J is TRBJ1-1 and V is TRBV7-3; whether TRBD1, the table's D call, matches the DNA was not checked. From its first to its last residue, the CDR3 has 10 amino acids. Germline CDR1 is SGHTA and CDR2 is FQGTGA.

This clonotype appeared many times. The chain recombines TRBV7-3 with TRBJ1-6; D unclear. V dropped 2 bases and J dropped 13 bases, with 12 bases sitting between them. This CDR3 comprises 13 residues. Germline assignment: CDR1 SGHTA and CDR2 FQGTGA. This chain's CDR3 is CASSLLPGRPLHF. CDR3 nucleotides: TGTGCCAGCAGCTTATTACCGGGAAGGCCCCTCCACTTT.

This clonotype was picked up a small number of times. The chain combines TRBV5-1 with TRBJ2-2; tentatively, D is TRBD2 (5 bases). The CDR3 is made up of 16 amino acids. The V and J ends lost 4 bases and 0 bases respectively, with 13 bases between them. In germline, CDR1 is SGHRS, CDR2 YFSETQ. CDR3 sequence reads: CASSPWGDANTGELFF. The CDR3 region has the DNA TGCGCCAGCAGCCCCTGGGGAGACGCGAACACCGGGGAGCTGTTTTTT. Supplemented by reference TRBV5-1 and TRBJ2-2, the full variable domain reads KAGVTQTPRYLIKTRGQQVTLSCSPISGHRSVSWYQQTPGQGLQFLFEYFSETQRNKGNFPGRFSGRQFSNSRSEMNVSTLELGDSALYLCASSPWGDANTGELFFGEGSRLTVL.

This clonotype showed up just once. The CDR3 is CSVAPSTQFESKTQYF. The CDR3 DNA follows: TGCAGCGTTGCCCCCAGCACCCAGTTTGAATCTAAGACCCAGTACTTC. This chain uses TRBV29-1 with TRBJ2-5; D uncertain. V shed 4 bases and J shed 6 bases, with 24 bases lying between them. The CDR3 totals 16 residues. In germline, CDR1 is SQVTM, CDR2 ANQGSEA.

The V call is TRBV7-9, the J call TRBJ1-5, with D possibly being TRBD1 (5 bases). V shed 5 bases and J shed 7 bases, with 18 bases lying between them. This CDR3 has 15 amino acids. Germline CDR1 is SEHNR and CDR2 is FQNEAQ (reference sequence). CDR3 nucleotides: TGTGCCAGCAGCCAAGAAAGGGACGGGAGCCAGCCCCAGCATTTT. This encodes CASSQERDGSQPQHF.

This clonotype has just a few counts. The chain combines TRBV9 with TRBJ2-7, with D maybe TRBD2 (6 bases). This CDR3 is 14 amino acids long. V lost 0 bases and J lost 6, with 13 bases in between. Germline CDR1 and CDR2: SGDLS and YYNGEE. CDR3 coding DNA: TGTGCCAGCAGCGTAGAGGCGCTAGCGAGCGAGCAGTACTTC. It specifies CASSVEALASEQYF.

This clonotype has just one count. The J gene is TRBJ1-4, the V gene TRBV4-1; D not certain. The ends were cut back, 0 bases at V and 6 bases at J, with 8 bases in the middle. The germline V gene has CDR1 MGHRA and CDR2 YSYEKL. The CDR3 length is 14 residues. CDR3 nucleotides: TGCGCCAGCAGCCAAGAGAAACGGTATGAAAAACTGTTTTTT. Protein product: CASSQEKRYEKLFF.

The chain employs TRBV15 and TRBJ2-7, with 7 bases that match TRBD2. This CDR3 comprises 16 residues. V dropped 3 bases and J dropped 3; count of bases not matched to a gene: 11. Germline V lookup: CDR1 LNHNV, CDR2 YYDKDF (reference sequence). The CDR3 DNA reads as TGTGCCACCAGCAGTCAACCGGGCGGGACTAACTACGAGCAGTACTTC. Translated, it gives CATSSQPGGTNYEQYF.

The chain has TRBV24-1 and TRBJ1-3; TRBD1 matches at 7 bases. Losses at the gene ends were 5 bases for V and 6 bases for J; bases not matched to a gene: 3. The V gene's germline CDR1 is KGHDR and CDR2 SFDVKD. The CDR3 is 13 residues long. This chain's CDR3 is CATSGDSLNTIYF. The CDR3 DNA follows: TGTGCCACCAGTGGGGACAGCCTAAACACCATATATTTT.

The chain is built from TRBV11-1 and TRBJ1-2, with 8 bases identical to TRBD1. CDR3 length: 15 amino acids. The trim removed 3 bases at V and 3 bases at J, leaving 6 bases unmatched. Germline CDR1 is SGHAT and CDR2 is FQDESV (reference sequence). The CDR3 spells CASSLDREPYYGYTF. For the CDR3, the DNA is TGTGCCAGCAGCTTGGACAGGGAACCGTACTATGGCTACACCTTC.

As concerns this clonotype: The junction shows a germline mismatch at one end, possibly a read error. This chain links TRBV10-3 with TRBJ2-7; D perhaps matches TRBD2 (6 bases). The germline CDR1 and CDR2 sequences are ENHRY and SYGVKD. The length of the CDR3 is 15 residues. CDR3 DNA: TGTGCCAGCAGTTACGGGACTGTGCTTTCCTACGAGCAGTACTTC. Translating gives CASSYGTVLSYEQYF.